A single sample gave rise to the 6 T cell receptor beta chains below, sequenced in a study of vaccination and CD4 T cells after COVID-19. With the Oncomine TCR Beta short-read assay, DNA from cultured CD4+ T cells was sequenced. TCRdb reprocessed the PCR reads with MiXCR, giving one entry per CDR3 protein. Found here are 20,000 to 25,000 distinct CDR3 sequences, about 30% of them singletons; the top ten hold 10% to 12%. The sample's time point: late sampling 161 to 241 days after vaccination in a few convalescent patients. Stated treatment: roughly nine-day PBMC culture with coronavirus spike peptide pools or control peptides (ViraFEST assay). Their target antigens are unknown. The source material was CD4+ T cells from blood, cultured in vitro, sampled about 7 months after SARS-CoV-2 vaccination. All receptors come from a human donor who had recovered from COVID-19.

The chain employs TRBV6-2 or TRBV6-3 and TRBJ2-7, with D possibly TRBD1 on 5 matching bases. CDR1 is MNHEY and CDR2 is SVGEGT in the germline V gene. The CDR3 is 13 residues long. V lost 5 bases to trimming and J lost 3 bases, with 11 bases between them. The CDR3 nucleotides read TGTGCCAGCAGTAGTCCAAGGGGCTACGAGCAGTACTTC. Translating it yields CASSSPRGYEQYF.

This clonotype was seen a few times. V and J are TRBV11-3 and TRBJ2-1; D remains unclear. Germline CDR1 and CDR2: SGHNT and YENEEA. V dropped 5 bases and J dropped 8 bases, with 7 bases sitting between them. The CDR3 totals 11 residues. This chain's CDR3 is CASSLEDEQFF. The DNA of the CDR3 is TGTGCCAGCAGCCTTGAGGATGAGCAGTTCTTC.

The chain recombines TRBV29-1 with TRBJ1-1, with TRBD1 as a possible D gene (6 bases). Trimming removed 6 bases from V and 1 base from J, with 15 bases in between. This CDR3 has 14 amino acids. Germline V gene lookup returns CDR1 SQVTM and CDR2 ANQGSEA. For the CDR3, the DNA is TGCAGCGTCTCACCGGGACACACGAACACTGAAGCTTTCTTT. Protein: CSVSPGHTNTEAFF.

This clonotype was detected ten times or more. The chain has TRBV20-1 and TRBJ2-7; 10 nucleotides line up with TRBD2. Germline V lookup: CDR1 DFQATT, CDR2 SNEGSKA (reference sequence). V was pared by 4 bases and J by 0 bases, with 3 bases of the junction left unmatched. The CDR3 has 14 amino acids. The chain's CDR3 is CSANSGGNSYEQYF. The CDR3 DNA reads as TGCAGTGCTAATAGCGGGGGGAACTCCTACGAGCAGTACTTC.

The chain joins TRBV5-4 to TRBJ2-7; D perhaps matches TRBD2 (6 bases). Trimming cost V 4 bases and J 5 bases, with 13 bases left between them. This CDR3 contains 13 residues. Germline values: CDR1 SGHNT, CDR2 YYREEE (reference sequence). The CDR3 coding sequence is TGTGCCAGCAGCAGGGACTCGTTCGACGAGCAGTACTTC. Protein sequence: CASSRDSFDEQYF.

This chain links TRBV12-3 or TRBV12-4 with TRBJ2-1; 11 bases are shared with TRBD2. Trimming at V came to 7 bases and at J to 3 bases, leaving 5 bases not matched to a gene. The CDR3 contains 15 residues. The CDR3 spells CASKVAGGFYNEQFF. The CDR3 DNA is TGTGCCAGCAAAGTAGCGGGAGGGTTCTACAATGAGCAGTTCTTC.